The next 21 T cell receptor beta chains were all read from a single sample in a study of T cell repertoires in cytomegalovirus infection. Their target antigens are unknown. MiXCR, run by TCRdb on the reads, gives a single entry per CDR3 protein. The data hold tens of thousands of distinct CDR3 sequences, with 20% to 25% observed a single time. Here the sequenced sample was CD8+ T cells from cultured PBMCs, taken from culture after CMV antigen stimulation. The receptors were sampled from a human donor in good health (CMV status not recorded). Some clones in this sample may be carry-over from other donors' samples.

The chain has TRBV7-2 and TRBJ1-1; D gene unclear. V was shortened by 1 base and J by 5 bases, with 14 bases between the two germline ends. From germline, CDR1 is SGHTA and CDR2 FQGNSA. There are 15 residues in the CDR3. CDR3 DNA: TGTGCCAGCAGCTTAGGAGGCACGGGGAAGACTGAAGCTTTCTTT. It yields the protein CASSLGGTGKTEAFF.

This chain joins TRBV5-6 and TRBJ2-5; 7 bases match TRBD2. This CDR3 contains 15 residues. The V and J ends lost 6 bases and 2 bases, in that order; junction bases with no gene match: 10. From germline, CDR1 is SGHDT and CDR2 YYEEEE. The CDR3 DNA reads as TGTGCCAGCACAGGAGTAGCGGGCAGGCAAGAGACCCAGTACTTC. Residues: CASTGVAGRQETQYF.

The DNA for the CDR3 is TGTGCCAGCAGCTTAGACACTTACGAGCAGTACTTC. It encodes CASSLDTYEQYF. The gene calls are TRBV7-9 and TRBJ2-7; D is unresolved. Germline V gene lookup returns CDR1 SEHNR and CDR2 FQNEAQ (reference sequence). The CDR3 length is 12 residues. Trimming cost V 1 base and J 4 bases, with 5 bases left between them.

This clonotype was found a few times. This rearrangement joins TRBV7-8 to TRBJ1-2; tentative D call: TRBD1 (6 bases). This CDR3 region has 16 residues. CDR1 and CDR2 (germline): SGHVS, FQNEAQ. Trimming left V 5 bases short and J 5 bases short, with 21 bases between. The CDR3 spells CASSHQSQGLMYGYTF. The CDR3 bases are TGTGCCAGCAGCCATCAATCCCAGGGGTTGATGTATGGCTACACCTTC.

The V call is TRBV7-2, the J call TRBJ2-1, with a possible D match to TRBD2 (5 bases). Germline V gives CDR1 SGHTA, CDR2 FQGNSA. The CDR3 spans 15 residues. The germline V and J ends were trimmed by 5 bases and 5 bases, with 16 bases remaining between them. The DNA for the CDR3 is TGTGCCAGCAGCCACCTCCGGGGTTTACACAATGAGCAGTTCTTC. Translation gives CASSHLRGLHNEQFF.

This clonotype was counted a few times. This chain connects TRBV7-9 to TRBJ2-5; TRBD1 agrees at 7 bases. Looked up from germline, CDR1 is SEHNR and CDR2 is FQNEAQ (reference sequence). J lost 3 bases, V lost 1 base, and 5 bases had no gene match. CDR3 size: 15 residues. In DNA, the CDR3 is TGTGCCAGCAGCTTAGTCGGCAGGGGGAAAGAGACCCAGTACTTC. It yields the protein CASSLVGRGKETQYF.

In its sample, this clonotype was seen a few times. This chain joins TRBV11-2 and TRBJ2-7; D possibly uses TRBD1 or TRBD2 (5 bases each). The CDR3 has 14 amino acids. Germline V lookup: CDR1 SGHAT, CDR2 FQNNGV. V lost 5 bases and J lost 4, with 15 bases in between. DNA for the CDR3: TGTGCCAGCAGCCCCGGGGACGGAAATTACGAGCAGTACTTC. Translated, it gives CASSPGDGNYEQYF.

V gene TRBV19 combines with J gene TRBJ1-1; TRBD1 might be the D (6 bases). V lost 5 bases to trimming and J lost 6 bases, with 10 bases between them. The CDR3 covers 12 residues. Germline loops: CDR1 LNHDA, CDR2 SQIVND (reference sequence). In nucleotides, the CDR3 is TGTGCCAGTAGTCCGGGGGGCGCTGAAGCTTTCTTT. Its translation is CASSPGGAEAFF.

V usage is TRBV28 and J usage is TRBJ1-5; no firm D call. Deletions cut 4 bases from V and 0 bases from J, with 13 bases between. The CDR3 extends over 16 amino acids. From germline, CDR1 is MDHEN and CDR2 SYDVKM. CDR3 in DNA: TGTGCCAGCAGTTCTCCGACGGCCTATAGCAATCAGCCCCAGCATTTT. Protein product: CASSSPTAYSNQPQHF.

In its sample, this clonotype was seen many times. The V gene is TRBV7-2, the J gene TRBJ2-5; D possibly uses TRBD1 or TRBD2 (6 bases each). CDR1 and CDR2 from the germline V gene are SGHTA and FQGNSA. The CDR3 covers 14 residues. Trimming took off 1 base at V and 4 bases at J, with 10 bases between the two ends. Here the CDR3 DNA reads TGTGCCAGCAGCTTAGTTGGGGGGCGAGAGACCCAGTACTTC. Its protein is CASSLVGGRETQYF.

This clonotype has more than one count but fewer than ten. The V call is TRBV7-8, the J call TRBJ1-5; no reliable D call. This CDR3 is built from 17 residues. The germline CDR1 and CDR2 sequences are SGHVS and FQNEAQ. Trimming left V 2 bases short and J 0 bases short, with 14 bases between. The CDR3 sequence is CASSLTRRGYSNQPQHF. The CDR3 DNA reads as TGTGCCAGCAGCTTAACGCGTCGGGGATATAGCAATCAGCCCCAGCATTTT. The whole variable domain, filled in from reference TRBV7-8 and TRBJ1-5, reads GAGVSQSPRYKVAKRGQDVALRCDPISGHVSLFWYQQALGQGPEFLTYFQNEAQLDKSGLPSDRFFAERPEGSVSTLKIQRTQQEDSAVYLCASSLTRRGYSNQPQHFGDGTRLSIL.

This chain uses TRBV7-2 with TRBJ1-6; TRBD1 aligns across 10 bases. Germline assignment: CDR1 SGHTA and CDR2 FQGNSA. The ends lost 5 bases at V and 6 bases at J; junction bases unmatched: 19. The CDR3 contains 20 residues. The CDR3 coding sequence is TGTGCCAGCAGCCCAAGTCTGTGGGACAGGGGTCTTATAGTTAATTCACCCCTCCACTTT. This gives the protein CASSPSLWDRGLIVNSPLHF.

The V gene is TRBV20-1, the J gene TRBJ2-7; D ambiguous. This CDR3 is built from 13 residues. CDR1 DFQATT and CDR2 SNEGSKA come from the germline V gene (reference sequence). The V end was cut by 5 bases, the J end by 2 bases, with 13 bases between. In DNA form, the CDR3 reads TGCAGTGCTGCGGCGGATGACACCTACGAGCAGTACTTC. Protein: CSAAADDTYEQYF.

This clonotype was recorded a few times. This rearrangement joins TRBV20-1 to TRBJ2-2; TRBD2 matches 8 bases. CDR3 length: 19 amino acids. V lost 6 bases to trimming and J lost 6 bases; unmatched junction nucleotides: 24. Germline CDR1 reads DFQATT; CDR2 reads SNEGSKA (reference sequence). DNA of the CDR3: TGCAGTGCCCAGCTCTCGCCACTAGCGGCCCACCCCATGCCCGGGGAGCTGTTTTTT. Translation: CSAQLSPLAAHPMPGELFF.

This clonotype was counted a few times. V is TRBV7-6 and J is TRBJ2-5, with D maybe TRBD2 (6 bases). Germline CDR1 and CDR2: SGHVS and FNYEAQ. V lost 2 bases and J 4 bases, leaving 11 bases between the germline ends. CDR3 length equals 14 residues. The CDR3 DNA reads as TGTGCCAGCAGCTTATCGGGACTCGGAGAGACCCAGTACTTC. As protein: CASSLSGLGETQYF.

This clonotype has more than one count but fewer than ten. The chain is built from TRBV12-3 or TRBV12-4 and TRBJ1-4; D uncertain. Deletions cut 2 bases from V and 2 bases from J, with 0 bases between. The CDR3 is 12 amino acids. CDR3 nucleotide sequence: TGTGCCAGCAGTTTAACTAATGAAAAACTGTTTTTT. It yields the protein CASSLTNEKLFF.

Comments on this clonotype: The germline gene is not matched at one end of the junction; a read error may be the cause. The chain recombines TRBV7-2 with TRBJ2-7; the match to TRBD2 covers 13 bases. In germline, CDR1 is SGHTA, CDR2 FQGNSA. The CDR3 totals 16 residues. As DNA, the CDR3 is TGTGCCATCAGCTTTGAACTAGCGGGGGGGCCGGGGGAGCAGTACTTC. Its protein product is CAISFELAGGPGEQYF.

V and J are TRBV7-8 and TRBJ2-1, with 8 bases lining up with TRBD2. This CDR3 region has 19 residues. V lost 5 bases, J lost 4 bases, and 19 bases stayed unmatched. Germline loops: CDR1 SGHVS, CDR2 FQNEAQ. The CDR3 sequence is CASSHTKRELPSRYNEQFF. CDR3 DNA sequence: TGTGCCAGCAGCCATACAAAGCGGGAGCTCCCTTCTAGATACAATGAGCAGTTCTTC.

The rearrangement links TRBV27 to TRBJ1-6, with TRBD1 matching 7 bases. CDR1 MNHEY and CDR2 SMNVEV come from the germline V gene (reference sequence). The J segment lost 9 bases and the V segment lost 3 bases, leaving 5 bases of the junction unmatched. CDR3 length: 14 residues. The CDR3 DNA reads TGTGCCAGCAGTTTCCAACAGGGGACTTCACCCCTCCACTTT. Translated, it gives CASSFQQGTSPLHF.

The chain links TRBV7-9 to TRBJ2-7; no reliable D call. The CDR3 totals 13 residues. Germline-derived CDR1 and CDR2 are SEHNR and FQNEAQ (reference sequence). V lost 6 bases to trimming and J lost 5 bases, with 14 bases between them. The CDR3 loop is CASSPPPDDEQYF. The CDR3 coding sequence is TGTGCCAGCAGTCCACCTCCGGACGACGAGCAGTACTTC.

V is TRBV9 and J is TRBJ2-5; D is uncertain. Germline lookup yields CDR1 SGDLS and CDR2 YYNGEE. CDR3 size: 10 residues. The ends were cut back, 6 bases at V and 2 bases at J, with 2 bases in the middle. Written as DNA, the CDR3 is TGTGCCAGCAAACAAGAGACCCAGTACTTC. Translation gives CASKQETQYF.